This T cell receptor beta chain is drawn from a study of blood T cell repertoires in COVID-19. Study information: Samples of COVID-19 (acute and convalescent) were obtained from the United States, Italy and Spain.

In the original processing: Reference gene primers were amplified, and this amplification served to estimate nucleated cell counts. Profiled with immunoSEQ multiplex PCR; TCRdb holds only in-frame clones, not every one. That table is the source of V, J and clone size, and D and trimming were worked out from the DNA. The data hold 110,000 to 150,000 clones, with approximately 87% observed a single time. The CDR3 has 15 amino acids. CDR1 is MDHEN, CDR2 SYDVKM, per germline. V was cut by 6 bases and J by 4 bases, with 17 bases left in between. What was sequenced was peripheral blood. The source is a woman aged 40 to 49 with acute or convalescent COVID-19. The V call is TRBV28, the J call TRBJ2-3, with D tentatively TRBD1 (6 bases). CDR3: CASRAQGIRADTQYF. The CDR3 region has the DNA TGTGCCAGCAGGGCGCAGGGGATAAGGGCAGATACGCAGTATTTT.